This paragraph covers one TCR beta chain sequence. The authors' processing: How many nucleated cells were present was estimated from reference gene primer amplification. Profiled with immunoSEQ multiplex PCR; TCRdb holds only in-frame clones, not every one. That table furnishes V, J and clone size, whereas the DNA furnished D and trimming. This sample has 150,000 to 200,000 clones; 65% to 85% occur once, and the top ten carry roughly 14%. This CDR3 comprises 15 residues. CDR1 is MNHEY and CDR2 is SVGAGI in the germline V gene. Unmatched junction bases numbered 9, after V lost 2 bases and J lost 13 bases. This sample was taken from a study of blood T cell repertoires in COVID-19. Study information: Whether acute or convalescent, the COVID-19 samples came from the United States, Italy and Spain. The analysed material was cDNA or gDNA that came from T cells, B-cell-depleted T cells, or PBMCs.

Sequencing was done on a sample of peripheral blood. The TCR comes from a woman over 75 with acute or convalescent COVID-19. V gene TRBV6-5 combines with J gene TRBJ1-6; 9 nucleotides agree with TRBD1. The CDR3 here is CASSYHRDRAIPLHF. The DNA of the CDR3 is TGTGCCAGCAGTTACCACCGGGACAGGGCTATCCCCCTCCACTTT.